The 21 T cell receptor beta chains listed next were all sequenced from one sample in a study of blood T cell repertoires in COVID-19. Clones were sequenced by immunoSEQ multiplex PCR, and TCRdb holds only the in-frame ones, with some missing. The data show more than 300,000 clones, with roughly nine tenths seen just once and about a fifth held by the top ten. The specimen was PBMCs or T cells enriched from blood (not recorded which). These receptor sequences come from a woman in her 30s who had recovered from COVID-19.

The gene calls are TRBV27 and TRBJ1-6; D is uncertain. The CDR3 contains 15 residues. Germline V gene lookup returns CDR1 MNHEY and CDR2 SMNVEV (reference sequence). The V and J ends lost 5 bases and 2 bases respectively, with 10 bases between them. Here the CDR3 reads CASSKQPPYNSPLHF. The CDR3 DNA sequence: TGTGCCAGCAGTAAACAACCACCCTATAATTCACCCCTCCACTTT.

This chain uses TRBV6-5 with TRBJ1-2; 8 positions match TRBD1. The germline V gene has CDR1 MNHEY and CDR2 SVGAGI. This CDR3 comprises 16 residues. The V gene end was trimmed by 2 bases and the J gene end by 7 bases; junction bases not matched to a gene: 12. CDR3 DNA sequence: TGTGCCAGCAGTTACGATCGGACAGGGAGTTCTACTGGCTACACCTTC. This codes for CASSYDRTGSSTGYTF.

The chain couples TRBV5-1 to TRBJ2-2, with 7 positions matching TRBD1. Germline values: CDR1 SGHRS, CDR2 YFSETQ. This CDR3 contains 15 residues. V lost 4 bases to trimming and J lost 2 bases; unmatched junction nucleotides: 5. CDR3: CASSPDRHNTGELFF. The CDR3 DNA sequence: TGCGCCAGCAGCCCGGACAGGCACAACACCGGGGAGCTGTTTTTT.

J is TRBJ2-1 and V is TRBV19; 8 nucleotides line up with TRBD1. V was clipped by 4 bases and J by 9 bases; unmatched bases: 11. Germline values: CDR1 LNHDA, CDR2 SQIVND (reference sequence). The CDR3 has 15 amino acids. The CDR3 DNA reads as TGTGCCAGTAGTACCCAGACAGGGGTCGGTCGTGAGCAGTTCTTC. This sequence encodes CASSTQTGVGREQFF.

The CDR3: CAWDRPNGYTF. The CDR3 DNA follows: TGTGCCTGGGACAGGCCTAATGGCTACACCTTC. V and J are TRBV30 and TRBJ1-2, with D maybe TRBD1 (6 bases). The CDR3 runs 11 residues. V was cut by 5 bases and J by 6 bases, with 10 bases left in between. Germline CDR1 reads GTSNPN; CDR2 reads SVGIG (reference sequence).

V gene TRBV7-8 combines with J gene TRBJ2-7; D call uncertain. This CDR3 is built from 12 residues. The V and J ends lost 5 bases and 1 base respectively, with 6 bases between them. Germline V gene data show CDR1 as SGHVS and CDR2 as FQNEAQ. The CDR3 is CASSQISYEQYF. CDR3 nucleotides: TGTGCCAGCAGCCAAATATCCTACGAGCAGTACTTC.

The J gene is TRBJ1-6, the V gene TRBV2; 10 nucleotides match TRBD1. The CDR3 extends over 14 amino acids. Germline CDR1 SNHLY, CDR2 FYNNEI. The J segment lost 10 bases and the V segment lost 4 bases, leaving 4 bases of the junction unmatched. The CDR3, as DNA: TGTGCCAGCAGTGGACAGGGGGCCGGGTCACCCCTCCACTTT. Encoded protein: CASSGQGAGSPLHF. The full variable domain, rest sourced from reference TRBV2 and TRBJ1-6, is EPEVTQTPSHQVTQMGQEVILRCVPISNHLYFYWYRQILGQKVEFLVSFYNNEISEKSEIFDDQFSVERPDGSNFTLKIRSTKLEDSAMYFCASSGQGAGSPLHFGNGTRLTVT.

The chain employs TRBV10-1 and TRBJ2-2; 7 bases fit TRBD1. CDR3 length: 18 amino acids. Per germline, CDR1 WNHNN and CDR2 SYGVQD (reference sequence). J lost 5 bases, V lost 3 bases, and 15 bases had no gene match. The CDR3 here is CASSELVSDRVGTGELFF. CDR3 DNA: TGCGCCAGCAGTGAACTTGTCTCTGACAGGGTTGGTACCGGGGAGCTGTTTTTT.

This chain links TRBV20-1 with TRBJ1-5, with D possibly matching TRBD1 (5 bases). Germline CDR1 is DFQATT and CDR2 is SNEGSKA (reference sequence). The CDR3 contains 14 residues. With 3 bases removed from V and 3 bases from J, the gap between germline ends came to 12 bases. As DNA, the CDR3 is TGCAGTGCTAGTCTAGGGGCTTTCAATCAGCCCCAGCATTTT. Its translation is CSASLGAFNQPQHF.

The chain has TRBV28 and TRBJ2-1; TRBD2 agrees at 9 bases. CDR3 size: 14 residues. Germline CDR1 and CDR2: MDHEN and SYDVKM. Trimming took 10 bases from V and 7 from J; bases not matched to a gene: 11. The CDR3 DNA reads TGTGCCACAGGGAGGCGGGGGGGCTGGAATGAGCAGTTCTTC. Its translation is CATGRRGGWNEQFF.

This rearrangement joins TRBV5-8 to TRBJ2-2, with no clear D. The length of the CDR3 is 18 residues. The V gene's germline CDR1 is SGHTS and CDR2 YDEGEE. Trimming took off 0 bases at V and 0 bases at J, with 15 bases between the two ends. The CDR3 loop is CASSLGQAEYTNTGELFF. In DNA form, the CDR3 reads TGTGCCAGCAGCTTGGGGCAGGCTGAATATACGAACACCGGGGAGCTGTTTTTT.

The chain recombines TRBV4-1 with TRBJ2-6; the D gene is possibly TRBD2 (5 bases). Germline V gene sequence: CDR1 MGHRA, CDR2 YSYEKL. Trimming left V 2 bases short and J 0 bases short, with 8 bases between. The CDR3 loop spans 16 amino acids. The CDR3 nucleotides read TGCGCCAGCAGCCAACCCGGGGACTCTGGGGCCAACGTCCTGACTTTC. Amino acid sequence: CASSQPGDSGANVLTF.

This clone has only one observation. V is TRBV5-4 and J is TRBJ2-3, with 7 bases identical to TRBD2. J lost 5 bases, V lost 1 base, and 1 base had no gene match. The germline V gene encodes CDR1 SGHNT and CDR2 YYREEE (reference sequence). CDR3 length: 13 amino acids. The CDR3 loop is CASSLRGEDTQYF. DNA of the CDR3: TGTGCCAGCAGCTTGCGGGGGGAAGATACGCAGTATTTT.

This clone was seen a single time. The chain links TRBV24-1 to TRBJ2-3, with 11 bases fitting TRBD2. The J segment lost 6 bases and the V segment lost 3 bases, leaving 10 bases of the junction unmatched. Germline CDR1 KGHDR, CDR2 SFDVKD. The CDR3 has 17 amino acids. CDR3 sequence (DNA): TGTGCCACCAGTGATCTACGTGGGGCTAGCGGGAGGGATACGCAGTATTTT. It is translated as CATSDLRGASGRDTQYF.

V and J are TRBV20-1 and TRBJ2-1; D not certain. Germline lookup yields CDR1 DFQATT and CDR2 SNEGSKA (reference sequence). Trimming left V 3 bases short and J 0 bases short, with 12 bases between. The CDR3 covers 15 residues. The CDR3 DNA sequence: TGCAGTGCTAGTAAAGCCATCGACTCCTACAATGAGCAGTTCTTC. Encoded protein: CSASKAIDSYNEQFF.

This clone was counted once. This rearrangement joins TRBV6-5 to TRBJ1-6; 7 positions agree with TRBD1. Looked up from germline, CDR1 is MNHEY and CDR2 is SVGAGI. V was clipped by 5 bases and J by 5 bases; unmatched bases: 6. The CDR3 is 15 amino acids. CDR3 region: CASSTTGIDNSPLHF. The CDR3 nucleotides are TGTGCCAGCAGTACGACAGGGATTGATAATTCACCCCTCCACTTT.

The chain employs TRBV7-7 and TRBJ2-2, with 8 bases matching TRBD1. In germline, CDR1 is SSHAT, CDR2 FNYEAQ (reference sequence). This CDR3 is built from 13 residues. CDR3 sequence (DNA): TGTGCTACGGACAGGGCGAACACCGGGGAGCTGTTTTTT. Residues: CATDRANTGELFF.

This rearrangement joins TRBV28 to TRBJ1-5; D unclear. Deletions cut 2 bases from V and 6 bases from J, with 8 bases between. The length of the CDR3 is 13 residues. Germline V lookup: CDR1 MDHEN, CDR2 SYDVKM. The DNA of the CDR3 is TGTGCCAGCAGTTTAGGAGTGGGTCAGCCCCAGCATTTT. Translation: CASSLGVGQPQHF.

Here the CDR3 DNA reads TGTGCCAGCAGTTCGGCAACCGACAGGGCCGAGAATTCACCCCTCCACTTT. Translating gives CASSSATDRAENSPLHF. The J gene is TRBJ1-6, the V gene TRBV7-8; 7 nucleotides agree with TRBD1. J was trimmed by 7 bases and V by 6 bases; bases with no gene match: 15. This CDR3 is built from 17 residues. Germline V gives CDR1 SGHVS, CDR2 FQNEAQ.

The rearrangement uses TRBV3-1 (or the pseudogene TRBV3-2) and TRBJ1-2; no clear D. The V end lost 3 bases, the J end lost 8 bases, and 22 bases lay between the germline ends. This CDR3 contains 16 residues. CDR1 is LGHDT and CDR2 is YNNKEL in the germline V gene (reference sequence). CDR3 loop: CASSHPSDPEERGYTF. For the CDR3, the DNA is TGTGCCAGCAGCCACCCATCAGACCCCGAGGAGAGGGGCTACACCTTC.

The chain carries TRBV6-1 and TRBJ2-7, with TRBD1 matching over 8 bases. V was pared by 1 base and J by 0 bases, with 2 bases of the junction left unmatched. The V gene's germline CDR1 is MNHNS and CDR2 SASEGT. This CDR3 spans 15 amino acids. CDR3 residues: CASSEEDRVSYEQYF. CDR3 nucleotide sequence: TGTGCCAGCAGTGAAGAGGACAGGGTCTCCTACGAGCAGTACTTC.